These 8 T cell receptor beta chains originate from one sample sequenced in a study of cytomegalovirus exposure and HLA in healthy donors. The PCR contained 60 Vbeta and 13 Jbeta primers. The protocol was immunoSEQ multiplex PCR, while the TCRdb copy is restricted to in-frame clones and leaves out a portion. This table holds some 150,000 clones. The sample was PBMCs. These receptor sequences come from a woman younger than 30 in good health and CMV-seropositive.

The chain has TRBV7-9 and TRBJ2-1, with D perhaps matching TRBD2 (7 bases). CDR1 and CDR2 from the germline V gene are SEHNR and FQNEAQ (reference sequence). V shed 5 bases and J shed 5 bases, with 22 bases lying between them. The CDR3 contains 17 residues. CDR3 amino acids: CASSPVQGGDPHNEQFF. The DNA of the CDR3 is TGTGCCAGCAGCCCAGTACAGGGAGGGGACCCCCACAATGAGCAGTTCTTC. The whole variable domain, filled in from reference TRBV7-9 and TRBJ2-1, reads DTGVSQNPRHKITKRGQNVTFRCDPISEHNRLYWYRQTLGQGPEFLTYFQNEAQLEKSRLLSDRFSAERPKGSFSTLEIQRTEQGDSAMYLCASSPVQGGDPHNEQFFGPGTRLTVL.

V gene TRBV6-5 combines with J gene TRBJ1-2; D is unresolved. The CDR3 consists of 13 residues. CDR1 and CDR2 (germline): MNHEY, SVGAGI. V lost 6 bases, J lost 6 bases, and 14 bases lay in between. The CDR3 sequence: CASSRGLRDGYTF. CDR3 bases: TGTGCCAGCAGCCGCGGGTTGAGGGATGGCTACACCTTC.

The V call is TRBV9, the J call TRBJ2-3; D is undetermined. This CDR3 spans 14 amino acids. The germline V gene encodes CDR1 SGDLS and CDR2 YYNGEE. Trimming shortened V by 0 bases and J by 2 bases, and 7 bases separated the two germline ends. The CDR3 region is CASSVAETTDTQYF. CDR3 bases: TGTGCCAGCAGCGTAGCAGAAACCACAGATACGCAGTATTTT.

As to this clone: An end of the junction differs from the germline gene, which may be a read error. Other DNA sequences in this specimen translate into the identical CDR3. This chain joins TRBV6-5 and TRBJ1-1; TRBD1 matches at 7 bases. Germline V gene data show CDR1 as MNHEY and CDR2 as SVGAGI. The CDR3 sequence is 13 residues long. This CDR3 reads CASSYTGDTEAFF. For the CDR3, the DNA is TGCGCCAGCAGTTACACAGGGGACACTGAAGCTTTCTTT.

The CDR3 is CASSADRGGYNEQFF. DNA of the CDR3: TGTGCCAGCAGCGCCGACAGGGGCGGGTACAATGAGCAGTTCTTC. This chain joins TRBV9 and TRBJ2-1; 8 positions match TRBD1. Germline values: CDR1 SGDLS, CDR2 YYNGEE. The ends lost 3 bases at V and 4 bases at J; junction bases unmatched: 6. This CDR3 is 15 amino acids long.

V and J are TRBV25-1 and TRBJ1-6, with D possibly matching TRBD1 (5 bases). CDR1 is MGHDK and CDR2 is SYGVNS in the germline V gene. CDR3 length equals 12 residues. Trimming took 6 bases from V and 8 from J, leaving 8 bases between them. The CDR3 loop is CASRDTDSPLHF. In nucleotides, the CDR3 is TGTGCCAGCAGGGACACCGATTCACCCCTCCACTTT.

V and J are TRBV6-1 and TRBJ1-3; TRBD1 might be the D (6 bases). Deletions cut 7 bases from V and 4 bases from J, with 17 bases between. The CDR3 runs 15 residues. Germline V gene lookup returns CDR1 MNHNS and CDR2 SASEGT. The DNA for the CDR3 is TGTGCCAGCATTGACCCGACAGGTTCCGGAAACACCATATATTTT. The encoded protein is CASIDPTGSGNTIYF.

The chain joins TRBV9 to TRBJ2-1; TRBD2 matches at 10 bases. Germline V gene sequence: CDR1 SGDLS, CDR2 YYNGEE. The V and J ends lost 6 bases and 8 bases, in that order; junction bases with no gene match: 8. The length of the CDR3 is 14 residues. CDR3: CASTKAGGPYEQFF. The CDR3 DNA reads as TGTGCCAGCACGAAAGCGGGAGGGCCGTATGAGCAGTTCTTC.